These 8 T cell receptor beta chains originate from one sample sequenced in a study of tumor-infiltrating lymphocytes in oesophageal squamous cell carcinoma. TCRdb reprocessed the PCR reads via MiXCR and lists one record per CDR3 protein. The sample contains approximately 12,000 distinct CDR3 sequences, roughly 60% of which appear only once. Material for sequencing was esophageal tumor tissue. The origin of the receptors is a male donor with esophageal squamous cell carcinoma.

V is TRBV6-1 and J is TRBJ2-2; TRBD1 matches 9 bases. The trim removed 5 bases at V and 4 bases at J, leaving 2 bases unmatched. The CDR3 has 14 amino acids. Looked up from germline, CDR1 is MNHNS and CDR2 is SASEGT. The chain's CDR3 is CASSRDRVTGELFF. CDR3 bases: TGTGCCAGCAGTCGGGACAGGGTCACCGGGGAGCTGTTTTTT.

This clonotype was recorded a few times. The rearrangement joins TRBV7-9 to TRBJ1-2; D not certain. V lost 2 bases and J 2 bases, leaving 6 bases between the germline ends. This CDR3 has 13 residues. Germline lookup yields CDR1 SEHNR and CDR2 FQNEAQ (reference sequence). The CDR3 sequence: CASSLKGNYGYTF. The CDR3 nucleotides read TGTGCCAGCAGCTTAAAGGGAAACTATGGCTACACCTTC.

Turning to this clonotype: It may be a read error: a sequence one base away is much more abundant. This chain uses TRBV7-6 with TRBJ2-4; possibly TRBD2 for D (6 bases). The V and J ends lost 5 bases and 13 bases respectively, with 18 bases between them. This CDR3 comprises 13 residues. Per germline, CDR1 SGHVS and CDR2 FNYEAQ. The CDR3 is CASSRRDYNEQYF. The CDR3 DNA reads TGTGCCAGCAGCAGGCGGGATTACAATGAGCAGTACTTC.

This clonotype counts as medium-sized. The V call is TRBV7-2, the J call TRBJ2-7; D is undetermined. Germline-derived CDR1 and CDR2 are SGHTA and FQGNSA. The CDR3 loop spans 13 amino acids. V lost 1 base and J lost 6, with 10 bases in between. In nucleotides, the CDR3 is TGTGCCAGCAGCTTAGTCTCCGTCCCCGAGCAGTACTTC. Translating gives CASSLVSVPEQYF.

The chain joins TRBV12-3 or TRBV12-4 to TRBJ2-1, with unresolved D. Trimming left V 0 bases short and J 0 bases short, with 15 bases between. This CDR3 has 18 residues. CDR3: CASSLAGPRFGSYNEQFF. Written as DNA, the CDR3 is TGTGCCAGCAGTTTAGCGGGCCCAAGATTCGGCTCCTACAATGAGCAGTTCTTC.

This clonotype was recorded many times. Possible read error: a much larger clone is one base away. CDR3 bases: TGTGCCAGCAGCTTAGTTCAGGGGGCGGGAAATGAGCAGTACTTC. This translates into CASSLVQGAGNEQYF. This rearrangement joins TRBV7-8 to TRBJ2-7; 8 nucleotides line up with TRBD1. V was pared by 1 base and J by 7 bases, with 9 bases of the junction left unmatched. This CDR3 contains 15 residues. The germline V gene encodes CDR1 SGHVS and CDR2 FQNEAQ.

This clonotype was counted between two and nine times. The genes are TRBV5-5 and TRBJ1-2; TRBD1 matches 11 bases. The CDR3 runs 16 residues. V lost 7 bases, J lost 7 bases, and 15 bases stayed unmatched. Germline loops: CDR1 SGHKS, CDR2 YYEKEE (reference sequence). The CDR3 here is CASVSPRDRGAGGYTF. CDR3 DNA: TGTGCCAGCGTCTCCCCGAGGGACAGGGGGGCTGGTGGCTACACCTTC.

The chain carries TRBV7-9 and TRBJ1-2; tentative D call: TRBD1 (5 bases). This CDR3 spans 14 amino acids. V was trimmed by 5 bases and J by 4 bases, leaving 14 bases between them. Looked up from germline, CDR1 is SEHNR and CDR2 is FQNEAQ (reference sequence). This chain's CDR3 is CASSTSGLSYGYTF. The DNA for the CDR3 is TGTGCCAGCAGCACCTCGGGGCTGAGCTATGGCTACACCTTC. Full variable domain (remainder filled in from reference TRBV7-9 and TRBJ1-2): DTGVSQNPRHKITKRGQNVTFRCDPISEHNRLYWYRQTLGQGPEFLTYFQNEAQLEKSRLLSDRFSAERPKGSFSTLEIQRTEQGDSAMYLCASSTSGLSYGYTFGSGTRLTVV.